This T cell receptor (beta chain) is from a study of shared clonotypes between healthy human individuals. Study-wide background: Three plates were used per donor for CD4 naive, three for CD4 memory, two for CD8 naive and one for CD8 memory.

This clone was seen more than once but under ten times. Sequenced by immunoSEQ multiplex PCR; TCRdb stores in-frame clones only, minus some. The sample consists of fewer than 200,000 clones, about 66% of them appearing once. This receptor was taken from a man aged 25-45 years in good health. Sequenced input: memory CD4+ T cells sorted from blood. Subset here: CD45RA-negative fraction.

In DNA form, the CDR3 reads TGTGCCAGCTCATCAACTAGCGGGATGACAGATACGCAGTATTTT. Amino acids: CASSSTSGMTDTQYF. The rearrangement joins TRBV18 to TRBJ2-3; 10 bases are a match to TRBD2. The CDR3 sequence is 15 residues long. V trimming: 5 bases; J trimming: 3 bases; junction bases outside the gene matches: 5. Germline V CDR1 and CDR2: KGHSH, LQKENI.